Sequencing of this T cell receptor (beta chain) was carried out in a study of shared clonotypes between healthy human individuals. Study results and limitations: The sharing of 4.5% to 5% of naive CD4 clonotypes was seen across a few donors. Among non-shared clonotypes, generation probabilities were lower than among those shared by all four donors.

This CDR3 comprises 14 residues. The germline gives CDR1 KGHSH, CDR2 LQKENI. V was cut by 2 bases and J by 4 bases, with 10 bases left in between. The protocol was immunoSEQ multiplex PCR, while the TCRdb copy is restricted to in-frame clones and leaves out a portion. The sample records fewer than 1.8 million clones, approximately 98.5% being singletons. Notes on this clone: Antigen: not known.

The sequenced sample was naive CD4+ T cells sorted from blood. The subset was: CD45RA+ positively selected. The chain joins TRBV18 to TRBJ2-3; D gene uncertain. The receptor's source is a man between 25 and 39 years old in good health. This CDR3 is CASSPILSSDTQYF. CDR3 nucleotide sequence: TGTGCCAGCTCACCAATACTCTCCTCAGATACGCAGTATTTT. The full variable domain, rest sourced from reference TRBV18 and TRBJ2-3, is NAGVMQNPRHLVRRRGQEARLRCSPMKGHSHVYWYRQLPEEGLKFMVYLQKENIIDESGMPKERFSAEFPKEGPSILRIQQVVRGDSAAYFCASSPILSSDTQYFGPGTRLTVL.